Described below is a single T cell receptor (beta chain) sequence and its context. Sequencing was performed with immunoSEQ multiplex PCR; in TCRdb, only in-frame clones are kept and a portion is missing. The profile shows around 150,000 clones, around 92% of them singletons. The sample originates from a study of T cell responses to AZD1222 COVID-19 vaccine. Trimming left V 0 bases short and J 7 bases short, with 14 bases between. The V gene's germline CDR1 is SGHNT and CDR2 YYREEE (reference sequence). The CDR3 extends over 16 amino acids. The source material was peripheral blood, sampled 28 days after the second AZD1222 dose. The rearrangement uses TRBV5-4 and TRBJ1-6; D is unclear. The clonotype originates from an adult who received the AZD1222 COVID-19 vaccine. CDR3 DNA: TGTGCCAGCAGCTTGGGTGGGGAGTCTCGGAATTCACCCCTCCACTTT. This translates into CASSLGGESRNSPLHF.